In this sample, the clone carrying this T cell receptor beta chain turned up many times. No antigen is known for it. A TCRbeta library incorporating unique molecular identifiers was prepared. TCRdb processed the PCR reads anew with MiXCR; each CDR3 protein has one entry. The table includes 90,000 to 120,000 distinct CDR3 sequences, approximately 6.6% detected once. The data are from a study of T-cell reconstitution after alpha-beta-depleted transplantation in children. Study-wide findings and caveats: As was reported, about two months after transplant, alpha-beta T cells came from several hundred expanded graft clones. It was surviving recipient T cells and thymic progenitors that gave some patients high TCRbeta diversity at day 60. By one year post-transplant, T-cell counts and diversity largely arose from T cells that were newly produced.

The germline V gene has CDR1 SNHLY and CDR2 FYNNEI. The CDR3 is made up of 11 amino acids. The V and J ends lost 8 bases and 6 bases respectively, with 8 bases between them. The chain has TRBV2 and TRBJ2-1; D is possibly TRBD1 (5 bases). Specimen: PBMCs, mostly from graft donor cells, collected 360 days after TCRalphabeta/CD19-depleted stem cell transplant. The receptor's source is a male patient aged 2-10 years who had a stem cell transplant for acute lymphoblastic leukemia, so the T cells may come from the graft donor. CDR3: CASPGSNEQFF. In nucleotides, the CDR3 is TGTGCCAGCCCAGGGTCCAATGAGCAGTTCTTC.